This entry lists 21 T cell receptor beta chains sequenced from one sample in a study of blood T cell repertoires in COVID-19. TCRdb keeps only in-frame clones here, not all; method: immunoSEQ multiplex PCR. The sample holds 100,000 to 150,000 clones, about 86% seen once. Sequencing was carried out using peripheral blood. The receptors here all came from a woman in her forties or fifties with acute or convalescent COVID-19.

The genes are TRBV7-6 and TRBJ2-7; TRBD2 matches 7 bases. V was clipped by 0 bases and J by 0 bases; unmatched bases: 2. CDR1 and CDR2 (germline): SGHVS, FNYEAQ. The CDR3 totals 15 residues. CDR3 sequence (DNA): TGTGCCAGCAGCTTAGCTGGCGGGAGCTCCTACGAGCAGTACTTC. Translating gives CASSLAGGSSYEQYF.

This sequence joins TRBV5-1 and TRBJ1-2, with D perhaps matching TRBD1 (6 bases). This CDR3 region has 15 residues. Looked up from germline, CDR1 is SGHRS and CDR2 is YFSETQ. Trimming removed 0 bases at V and 5 bases at J, with 14 bases between. As DNA, the CDR3 is TGCGCCAGCAGCTTGGCGGCAGGGGAGTGGTATGGCTACACCTTC. This sequence encodes CASSLAAGEWYGYTF.

The genes are TRBV24-1 and TRBJ2-3, with D possibly TRBD2 on 5 matching bases. CDR3 length equals 13 residues. From germline, CDR1 is KGHDR and CDR2 SFDVKD. Trimming pared 5 bases from V and 3 bases from J, leaving 8 bases between. CDR3 sequence reads: CATSAPGTDTQYF. In DNA, the CDR3 is TGTGCCACCAGTGCCCCGGGAACAGATACGCAGTATTTT.

This clone was counted a few times. This sequence joins TRBV2 and TRBJ2-3; TRBD2 agrees at 16 bases. In germline, CDR1 is SNHLY, CDR2 FYNNEI. J was trimmed by 0 bases and V by 5 bases; bases with no gene match: 2. The CDR3 length is 17 residues. The DNA for the CDR3 is TGTGCCAGCAGTCCGGGACTAGCGGGGGGGAGCACAGATACGCAGTATTTT. It yields the protein CASSPGLAGGSTDTQYF.

The chain joins TRBV7-9 to TRBJ1-3, with 8 nucleotides matching TRBD1. This CDR3 spans 15 amino acids. Germline V gives CDR1 SEHNR, CDR2 FQNEAQ (reference sequence). The V and J ends lost 5 bases and 2 bases, in that order; junction bases with no gene match: 5. CDR3 protein: CASSIQTGAGNTIYF. Written as DNA, the CDR3 is TGTGCCAGCAGCATACAGACAGGGGCTGGAAACACCATATATTTT.

The rearrangement links TRBV18 to TRBJ2-1; 7 bases map to TRBD1. The CDR3 length is 16 residues. V was clipped by 5 bases and J by 5 bases; unmatched bases: 12. The germline gives CDR1 KGHSH, CDR2 LQKENI. The CDR3 protein is CASSLLVGQDHNEQFF. The DNA of the CDR3 is TGTGCCAGCTCATTACTCGTTGGACAGGATCACAATGAGCAGTTCTTC.

The chain is built from TRBV11-3 and TRBJ2-2; tentative D call: TRBD2 (7 bases). Trimming removed 5 bases at V and 0 bases at J, with 16 bases between. Germline lookup yields CDR1 SGHNT and CDR2 YENEEA. CDR3 length: 17 amino acids. The CDR3 spells CASSATRGPSNTGELFF. The CDR3 coding sequence is TGTGCCAGCAGCGCCACGCGGGGGCCCTCGAACACCGGGGAGCTGTTTTTT.

This clone was seen only a few times. The J gene is TRBJ1-5, the V gene TRBV2; TRBD1 matches 8 bases. Germline lookup yields CDR1 SNHLY and CDR2 FYNNEI. Trimming at V came to 1 base and at J to 11 bases, leaving 4 bases not matched to a gene. This CDR3 is built from 13 residues. CDR3 protein: CASSEDRGLAQHF. In DNA, the CDR3 is TGTGCCAGCAGTGAAGACAGGGGGTTAGCCCAGCATTTT.

This rearrangement joins TRBV30 to TRBJ1-5, with a possible D match to TRBD1 (5 bases). The length of the CDR3 is 14 residues. V lost 5 bases, J lost 4 bases, and 15 bases lay in between. Germline V lookup: CDR1 GTSNPN, CDR2 SVGIG (reference sequence). CDR3 sequence (DNA): TGTGCCTGGGCTCCCGGGGAGGGGAATCAGCCCCAGCATTTT. Translated: CAWAPGEGNQPQHF.

This clone was seen once. This chain joins TRBV28 and TRBJ2-3; 8 bases are a match to TRBD2. The CDR3 is 15 residues long. Germline V gene data show CDR1 as MDHEN and CDR2 as SYDVKM. The V and J ends lost 4 bases and 6 bases, in that order; junction bases with no gene match: 9. The CDR3 loop is CASSSGLASHDTQYF. The DNA of the CDR3 is TGTGCCAGCAGTTCAGGACTAGCCTCACATGATACGCAGTATTTT.

This sequence joins TRBV27 and TRBJ1-2; the D is unclear. Looked up from germline, CDR1 is MNHEY and CDR2 is SMNVEV (reference sequence). V was clipped by 1 base and J by 2 bases, with 11 bases between them. The CDR3 runs 15 residues. The CDR3 bases are TGTGCCAGCAGTTTATATTCGGGAAGAAACTATGGCTACACCTTC. Its protein is CASSLYSGRNYGYTF.

The V call is TRBV29-1, the J call TRBJ1-2; TRBD1 matches 7 bases. V trimming: 6 bases; J trimming: 4 bases; junction bases outside the gene matches: 8. This CDR3 has 13 amino acids. In germline, CDR1 is SQVTM, CDR2 ANQGSEA. The CDR3 coding sequence is TGCAGCGTGGGACAGCGCAATGTCTATGGCTACACCTTC. This encodes CSVGQRNVYGYTF.

The chain joins TRBV6-5 to TRBJ1-2; no firm D call. Between the trimmed V and J ends, which lost 10 bases and 1 base, there was a span of 13 bases. This CDR3 contains 13 residues. Per germline, CDR1 MNHEY and CDR2 SVGAGI. CDR3 bases: TGTGCCACCGAAGTAGTGTTTAACTATGGCTACACCTTC. This encodes CATEVVFNYGYTF.

The chain has TRBV28 and TRBJ1-3; no reliable D call. Trimming shortened V by 2 bases and J by 0 bases, and 8 bases separated the two germline ends. The CDR3 has 15 residues. From germline, CDR1 is MDHEN and CDR2 SYDVKM. The CDR3, as DNA: TGTGCCAGCAGTTTAAAAACGGTCTCTGGAAACACCATATATTTT. This translates into CASSLKTVSGNTIYF.

The rearrangement uses TRBV6-5 and TRBJ1-5; TRBD1 aligns across 8 bases. With V trimmed by 3 bases and J by 7 bases, 8 bases remained unmatched. The CDR3 contains 15 residues. Germline lookup yields CDR1 MNHEY and CDR2 SVGAGI. CDR3 nucleotides: TGTGCCAGCAGTTATATAACAGGGGGAAGGCAGCCCCAGCATTTT. Translation: CASSYITGGRQPQHF.

The chain combines TRBV3-1 (or the pseudogene TRBV3-2) with TRBJ1-1; 9 nucleotides align to TRBD1. Germline V gives CDR1 LGHDT, CDR2 YNNKEL (reference sequence). This CDR3 is 16 amino acids long. Trimming cost V 4 bases and J 1 base; bases outside gene matches: 7. The CDR3 coding sequence is TGTGCCAGCAGCCGCGGACAGGGGCGGGGGAACACTGAAGCTTTCTTT. Protein product: CASSRGQGRGNTEAFF.

V usage is TRBV6-5 and J usage is TRBJ1-1; D might be TRBD1 (6 bases). The germline V gene has CDR1 MNHEY and CDR2 SVGAGI. CDR3 length: 15 amino acids. Trimming cost V 6 bases and J 1 base, with 15 bases left between them. CDR3 in amino acids: CASRGRGQRNTEAFF. Here the CDR3 DNA reads TGTGCCAGCAGGGGACGTGGACAGCGGAACACTGAAGCTTTCTTT.

This clone has more than one count but fewer than ten. V is TRBV28 and J is TRBJ1-5; tentatively, D is TRBD1 (5 bases). V was cut by 2 bases and J by 7 bases, with 9 bases left in between. There are 13 residues in the CDR3. CDR1 and CDR2 (germline): MDHEN, SYDVKM. CDR3 amino acids: CASSLRQGQPQHF. The CDR3 DNA reads as TGTGCCAGCAGTTTAAGGCAGGGACAGCCCCAGCATTTT.

V usage is TRBV5-1 and J usage is TRBJ2-2, with 7 bases that match TRBD1. The J segment lost 7 bases and the V segment lost 3 bases, leaving 6 bases of the junction unmatched. The CDR3 loop spans 14 amino acids. Germline CDR1 and CDR2: SGHRS and YFSETQ. The CDR3 is CASSSQGKNGELFF. In DNA form, the CDR3 reads TGCGCCAGCAGCTCACAGGGGAAAAACGGGGAGCTGTTTTTT.

This clone turned up a few times. V is TRBV2 and J is TRBJ2-4, with 10 bases lining up with TRBD1. Unmatched junction bases numbered 7, after V lost 1 base and J lost 1 base. This CDR3 is 18 amino acids long. Germline CDR1 is SNHLY and CDR2 is FYNNEI. CDR3 loop: CASSEGQGALVAKNIQYF. In nucleotides, the CDR3 is TGTGCCAGCAGTGAAGGACAGGGGGCCCTCGTTGCCAAAAACATTCAGTACTTC.

This clone was counted a few times. V is TRBV5-1 and J is TRBJ2-7, with 8 bases identical to TRBD1. This CDR3 region has 12 residues. The trim removed 4 bases at V and 3 bases at J, leaving 0 bases unmatched. Per germline, CDR1 SGHRS and CDR2 YFSETQ. The CDR3 coding sequence is TGCGCCAGCAGCGACAGGGGCTACGAGCAGTACTTC. As protein: CASSDRGYEQYF.